The 14 T cell receptor beta chains below come from one sample, sequenced in a study of T cells expressing NK-cell markers. TCRdb re-called the 5' RACE reads; every CDR3 protein appears as one record, without DNA. The sample holds a few hundred thousand distinct CDR3 sequences. Sequencing used blood T cells: a sorted CD56 or NKG2C T cell subset, CD4+ or CD8+ T cells, or bulk PBMC T cells (not recorded which). The receptor set was obtained from a man between 18 and 29 years old in good health.

The V call is TRBV6-1, the J call TRBJ1-5; there is no DNA to check the TCRdb D call of TRBD1. CDR1 and CDR2 (germline): MNHNS, SASEGT. This CDR3 has 16 amino acids. Here the CDR3 reads CASSGFHQQGNQPQHF.

This rearrangement joins TRBV6-8 to TRBJ2-1; TCRdb returns TRBD1, unconfirmable since there is no DNA. This CDR3 has 19 residues. The germline gives CDR1 MNHGY, CDR2 SAAAGT. CDR3 in amino acids: CASSYAGEEGGPFYNEQFF.

The V and J genes are TRBV5-1 and TRBJ1-5. The CDR3 covers 13 residues. Germline V gene data show CDR1 as SGHRS and CDR2 as YFSETQ. This chain's CDR3 is CASSLDARGPQHF.

The chain has TRBV27 and TRBJ1-5; TCRdb's assignment of TRBD1 cannot be checked, as there is no DNA. CDR3 length equals 16 residues. CDR1 MNHEY and CDR2 SMNVEV come from the germline V gene (reference sequence). This CDR3 is CASSLLGTGNNQPQHF.

The V gene is TRBV19, the J gene TRBJ2-1; absent DNA, TCRdb's TRBD2 call cannot be checked. CDR3 length: 15 amino acids. Per germline, CDR1 LNHDA and CDR2 SQIVND (reference sequence). The CDR3 is CASQKLGGRGNEQFF.

The chain recombines TRBV10-2 with TRBJ2-3; TCRdb's D call, TRBD2, is unchecked because there is no DNA. Germline CDR1 is WSHSY and CDR2 is SAAADI. The CDR3 has 18 amino acids. The CDR3 sequence is CASSEWPSGGGVTDTQYF.

The chain joins TRBV7-9 to TRBJ1-3; TCRdb indicates TRBD1, and absent DNA this call remains unverified. CDR3 size: 13 residues. Germline V gene sequence: CDR1 SEHNR, CDR2 FQNEAQ (reference sequence). The CDR3 spells CASSPTAGNTIYF.

This chain joins TRBV6-1 and TRBJ2-7; TCRdb's D call, TRBD2, is unchecked because there is no DNA. CDR3 length equals 14 residues. Germline CDR1 MNHNS, CDR2 SASEGT. The CDR3 sequence: CASSRSGRIYEQYF.

This chain links TRBV12-3 or TRBV12-4 with TRBJ2-1; the TCRdb call, TRBD1, lacks DNA for checking. CDR3 length equals 14 residues. The CDR3 region is CASSDWEKPGEQFF.

The chain couples TRBV4-2 to TRBJ2-3. Germline CDR1 reads LGHNA; CDR2 reads YNFKEQ. The length of the CDR3 is 13 residues. This CDR3 is CASSQGLRDTQYF.

The chain is built from TRBV12-3 or TRBV12-4 and TRBJ2-2; there is no DNA to check the TCRdb D call of TRBD2. The CDR3 totals 18 residues. This CDR3 is CASTLRTSGRASTGELFF.

The rearrangement links TRBV24-1 to TRBJ2-1; TCRdb's D gene call, TRBD2, goes unchecked for lack of DNA. Germline CDR1 KGHDR, CDR2 SFDVKD. This CDR3 spans 13 amino acids. The CDR3 loop reads CATSESGTSEQFF.

This chain joins TRBV20-1 and TRBJ2-3; with no DNA, the TCRdb D assignment of TRBD2 cannot be verified. Germline V gives CDR1 DFQATT, CDR2 SNEGSKA (reference sequence). The CDR3 length is 15 residues. The CDR3 spells CSATNGGGGADTQYF.

V usage is TRBV6-1 and J usage is TRBJ1-6; TCRdb outputs TRBD1, but without DNA this stays unchecked. This CDR3 has 17 amino acids. The germline CDR1 and CDR2 sequences are MNHNS and SASEGT. The CDR3 region is CASRFRQESSYNSPLHF.